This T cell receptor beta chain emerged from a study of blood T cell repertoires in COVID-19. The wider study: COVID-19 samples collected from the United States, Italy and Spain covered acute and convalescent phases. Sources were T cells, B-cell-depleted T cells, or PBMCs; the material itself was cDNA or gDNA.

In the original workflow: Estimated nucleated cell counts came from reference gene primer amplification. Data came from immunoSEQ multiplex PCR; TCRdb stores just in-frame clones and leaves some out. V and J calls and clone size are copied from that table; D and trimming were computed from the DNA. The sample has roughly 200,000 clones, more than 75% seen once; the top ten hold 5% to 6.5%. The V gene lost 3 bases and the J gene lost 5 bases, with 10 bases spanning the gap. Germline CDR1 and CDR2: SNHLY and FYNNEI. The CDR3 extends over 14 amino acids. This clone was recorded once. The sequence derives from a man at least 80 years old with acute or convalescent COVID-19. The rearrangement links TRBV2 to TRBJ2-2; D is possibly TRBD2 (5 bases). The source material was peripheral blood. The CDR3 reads CASSDAGGTGELFF. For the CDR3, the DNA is TGTGCCAGCAGTGACGCAGGAGGTACCGGGGAGCTGTTTTTT.